Following are 30 T cell receptor beta chains from one sample sequenced in a study of T cells in Graves' hyperthyroidism and ophthalmopathy. Researchers amplified the TCR beta CDR3 regions from RNA transcripts. A set of HTBI primers served as the primers for a first-round RT-PCR of the TCR CDR3. Using its own MiXCR run on the multiplex PCR reads, TCRdb lists one record per CDR3 protein. The sample has hundreds of thousands of distinct CDR3 sequences; 20% to 25% are singletons. The specimen sequenced was blood. The receptor set was obtained from a man aged 45-60 years with Graves' hyperthyroidism.

The chain joins TRBV10-3 to TRBJ2-1, with TRBD2 matching 12 bases. There are 20 residues in the CDR3. Germline values: CDR1 ENHRY, CDR2 SYGVKD. V lost 4 bases, J lost 7 bases, and 20 bases stayed unmatched. The CDR3 coding sequence is TGTGCCATCAGTGCAGATGGGGCTAGCGGGAGGGCCACAAGGAGGAATGAGCAGTTCTTC. Protein product: CAISADGASGRATRRNEQFF.

The J gene is TRBJ1-4, the V gene TRBV7-8; D is unclear. With 3 bases removed from V and 3 bases from J, the gap between germline ends came to 8 bases. CDR1 and CDR2 (germline): SGHVS, FQNEAQ. This CDR3 has 14 amino acids. This CDR3 is CASSLREANEKLFF. The CDR3 DNA reads TGTGCCAGCAGCTTGCGGGAAGCTAATGAAAAACTGTTTTTT.

This clonotype was observed at least ten times. The chain combines TRBV20-1 with TRBJ2-5; a weak D match, TRBD1 (6 bases). The CDR3 runs 13 residues. With 1 base removed from V and 5 bases from J, the gap between germline ends came to 11 bases. Germline V CDR1 and CDR2: DFQATT, SNEGSKA (reference sequence). CDR3 bases: TGCAGTGCTAGAGGAACAGGGTTTGAGACCCAGTACTTC. This gives the protein CSARGTGFETQYF.

This clonotype has just one count. J is TRBJ2-7 and V is TRBV18; 7 bases agree with TRBD1. From germline, CDR1 is KGHSH and CDR2 LQKENI. The CDR3 consists of 13 residues. The V gene end was trimmed by 7 bases and the J gene end by 2 bases; junction bases not matched to a gene: 5. This CDR3 reads CASWTGETYEQYF. As DNA, the CDR3 is TGTGCCAGCTGGACAGGAGAAACCTACGAGCAGTACTTC.

This clonotype was detected many times. The chain joins TRBV27 to TRBJ1-1; 7 bases map to TRBD1. CDR3 size: 17 residues. Germline assignment: CDR1 MNHEY and CDR2 SMNVEV (reference sequence). The ends lost 5 bases at V and 1 base at J; junction bases unmatched: 13. CDR3 loop: CASSSRASTGRNTEAFF. CDR3 DNA: TGTGCCAGCAGTAGCAGAGCTTCGACAGGGAGGAACACTGAAGCTTTCTTT.

Note on this clonotype: This clone may be a read error of a much larger clone one base away. The J gene is TRBJ2-7, the V gene TRBV11-2; TRBD1 agrees at 8 bases. The J call is in doubt because the DNA end fits TRBJ2-1 better. Germline V gives CDR1 SGHAT, CDR2 FQNNGV. The CDR3 is 14 residues long. CDR3 sequence reads: CASSSTGDAYEQFF. CDR3 DNA sequence: TGTGCCAGCAGCTCGACAGGGGACGCCTACGAGCAGTTCTTC.

The sample holds a few counts of this clonotype. V usage is TRBV20-1 and J usage is TRBJ1-4; D possibly corresponds to TRBD1 (5 bases). Trimming removed 0 bases from V and 2 bases from J, with 10 bases in between. The CDR3 covers 15 residues. Germline V lookup: CDR1 DFQATT, CDR2 SNEGSKA (reference sequence). The CDR3 region is CSARDPGRTNEKLFF. CDR3 nucleotides: TGCAGTGCTAGAGATCCGGGGCGGACTAATGAAAAACTGTTTTTT.

This clonotype was observed a few times. This chain uses TRBV24-1 with TRBJ2-3; perhaps D is TRBD1 or TRBD2 (5 bases each). The CDR3 is made up of 12 amino acids. CDR1 KGHDR and CDR2 SFDVKD come from the germline V gene. The V and J ends lost 11 bases and 1 base respectively, with 9 bases between them. The CDR3 sequence: CAIQGRTDTQYF. As DNA, the CDR3 is TGTGCCATCCAGGGACGCACAGATACGCAGTATTTT.

This clonotype occurred many times. This sequence joins TRBV10-1 and TRBJ2-3; the match to TRBD2 covers 9 bases. This CDR3 spans 15 amino acids. The germline V gene encodes CDR1 WNHNN and CDR2 SYGVQD (reference sequence). V dropped 8 bases and J dropped 2; count of bases not matched to a gene: 8. In DNA, the CDR3 is TGCGCCAGCGCTTCGACTAGCGGACACACAGATACGCAGTATTTT. Translated, it gives CASASTSGHTDTQYF.

The chain has TRBV29-1 and TRBJ2-1; 8 nucleotides line up with TRBD2. The CDR3 length is 16 residues. From germline, CDR1 is SQVTM and CDR2 ANQGSEA. V trimming: 5 bases; J trimming: 9 bases; junction bases outside the gene matches: 18. This chain's CDR3 is CSVRPLFGRASSEQFF. The CDR3 nucleotides are TGCAGCGTTCGCCCCTTGTTCGGGAGGGCCTCAAGTGAGCAGTTCTTC.

This clonotype was recorded a few times. A much larger clonotype is one base distant, so this may be a read error. The rearrangement joins TRBV9 to TRBJ2-2; D is undetermined. V was trimmed by 0 bases and J by 5 bases, leaving 5 bases between them. The CDR3 runs 13 residues. Germline CDR1 reads SGDLS; CDR2 reads YYNGEE. The CDR3 coding sequence is TGTGCCAGCAGCGTAGAGGGAACCGGGGAGCTGTTTTTT. Its translation is CASSVEGTGELFF.

This clonotype came up many times. The chain has TRBV27 and TRBJ2-3; 12 nucleotides match TRBD2. CDR3 length equals 15 residues. CDR1 and CDR2 (germline): MNHEY, SMNVEV (reference sequence). V lost 4 bases to trimming and J lost 4 bases; unmatched junction nucleotides: 3. CDR3 sequence reads: CASSSRLAGADTQYF. The CDR3 DNA is TGTGCCAGCAGTTCCAGACTAGCGGGAGCAGATACGCAGTATTTT.

This clonotype turned up a few times. The genes are TRBV20-1 and TRBJ2-2, with D possibly matching TRBD2 (6 bases). Germline V gene sequence: CDR1 DFQATT, CDR2 SNEGSKA (reference sequence). V lost 5 bases and J 1 base, leaving 11 bases between the germline ends. This CDR3 has 14 residues. The CDR3 region is CSARDSGNTGELFF. The DNA of the CDR3 is TGCAGTGCTCGGGATAGCGGGAACACCGGGGAGCTGTTTTTT.

This clonotype was observed a handful of times. The chain recombines TRBV5-1 with TRBJ2-1, with 7 nucleotides matching TRBD1. Germline V gene lookup returns CDR1 SGHRS and CDR2 YFSETQ. The J segment lost 0 bases and the V segment lost 4 bases, leaving 13 bases of the junction unmatched. The CDR3 totals 18 residues. CDR3 amino acids: CASSHRENRGRSYNEQFF. In nucleotides, the CDR3 is TGCGCCAGCAGCCACAGAGAAAACAGGGGCCGCTCCTACAATGAGCAGTTCTTC. The full variable domain, its missing parts supplied by reference TRBV5-1 and TRBJ2-1, is KAGVTQTPRYLIKTRGQQVTLSCSPISGHRSVSWYQQTPGQGLQFLFEYFSETQRNKGNFPGRFSGRQFSNSRSEMNVSTLELGDSALYLCASSHRENRGRSYNEQFFGPGTRLTVL.

The V gene is TRBV9, the J gene TRBJ1-1; D is uncertain. CDR3 length equals 12 residues. The germline V gene has CDR1 SGDLS and CDR2 YYNGEE. The ends were cut back, 0 bases at V and 2 bases at J, with 2 bases in the middle. CDR3 protein: CASSVVNTEAFF. CDR3 in DNA: TGTGCCAGCAGCGTAGTAAACACTGAAGCTTTCTTT.

The sample holds many counts of this clonotype. V is TRBV11-3 and J is TRBJ2-1, with 8 bases fitting TRBD1. This CDR3 contains 18 residues. Germline V gene lookup returns CDR1 SGHNT and CDR2 YENEEA. The ends lost 2 bases at V and 3 bases at J; junction bases unmatched: 12. CDR3 protein: CASSLFRPPGQGYNEQFF. DNA of the CDR3: TGTGCCAGCAGCTTATTCAGGCCCCCCGGACAGGGCTACAATGAGCAGTTCTTC.

V and J are TRBV6-1 and TRBJ2-7; no definite D call. Germline V gene sequence: CDR1 MNHNS, CDR2 SASEGT. Trimming stripped 9 bases from V and 6 bases from J, with 18 bases between. The CDR3 covers 13 residues. The CDR3 loop reads CASSAYQVVEQYF. CDR3 DNA: TGTGCCAGTTCGGCCTACCAGGTAGTCGAGCAGTACTTC.

This clonotype has more than one count but fewer than ten. The chain couples TRBV5-1 to TRBJ1-1, with 7 bases aligning to TRBD1. In germline, CDR1 is SGHRS, CDR2 YFSETQ. CDR3 size: 15 residues. V gave up 4 bases and J gave up 0 bases; unmatched junction bases: 6. This CDR3 is CASSPQQGLNTEAFF. The DNA of the CDR3 is TGCGCCAGCAGCCCCCAACAGGGGTTGAACACTGAAGCTTTCTTT.

This clonotype was found once. V usage is TRBV29-1 and J usage is TRBJ2-1, with D unclear. V lost 1 base and J 7 bases, leaving 11 bases between the germline ends. This CDR3 has 13 residues. CDR1 is SQVTM, CDR2 ANQGSEA, per germline. This CDR3 is CSVEALRSNEQFF. CDR3 coding DNA: TGCAGCGTTGAAGCCCTCAGGAGTAATGAGCAGTTCTTC.

This clonotype was seen ten or more times. This chain uses TRBV3-1 with TRBJ2-3; TRBD2 is a possible D gene (6 bases). V lost 1 base, J lost 3 bases, and 11 bases lay in between. The CDR3 loop spans 15 amino acids. Germline CDR1 and CDR2: LGHDT and YNNKEL (reference sequence). The DNA for the CDR3 is TGTGCCAGCAGCCAAGGAGGAGGGAGGACAGATACGCAGTATTTT. It specifies CASSQGGGRTDTQYF.

The V and J genes are TRBV6-2 or TRBV6-3 and TRBJ1-1; tentative D call: TRBD1 (5 bases). This CDR3 comprises 17 residues. Germline V lookup: CDR1 MNHEY, CDR2 SVGEGT. The V end lost 0 bases, the J end lost 5 bases, and 19 bases lay between the germline ends. The CDR3 protein is CASSYSGRGVMRTEAFF. Written as DNA, the CDR3 is TGTGCCAGCAGTTACTCGGGGAGGGGAGTAATGAGGACTGAAGCTTTCTTT.

This clonotype was detected many times. The chain carries TRBV6-1 and TRBJ1-2, with D possibly matching TRBD1 (6 bases). Germline loops: CDR1 MNHNS, CDR2 SASEGT. The V end lost 2 bases, the J end lost 3 bases, and 13 bases lay between the germline ends. This CDR3 comprises 15 residues. In DNA, the CDR3 is TGTGCCAGCAGTGAATTTAAAGGGGGAGACTATGGCTACACCTTC. Protein: CASSEFKGGDYGYTF.

This clonotype was seen a handful of times. The chain has TRBV20-1 and TRBJ1-2, with TRBD1 matching over 8 bases. Germline lookup yields CDR1 DFQATT and CDR2 SNEGSKA (reference sequence). This CDR3 region has 12 residues. With V trimmed by 5 bases and J by 4 bases, 3 bases remained unmatched. The chain's CDR3 is CSAEQGGYGYTF. Written as DNA, the CDR3 is TGCAGTGCTGAACAGGGGGGCTATGGCTACACCTTC.

This clonotype has a count of ten or more. The chain has TRBV11-3 and TRBJ2-3; unclear D gene. The CDR3 contains 13 residues. Germline CDR1 is SGHNT and CDR2 is YENEEA. V was cut by 5 bases and J by 2 bases, with 8 bases left in between. CDR3 residues: CASSQRYTDTQYF. The CDR3 region has the DNA TGTGCCAGCAGCCAGAGATACACAGATACGCAGTATTTT.

This chain uses TRBV2 with TRBJ1-5, with a possible D match to TRBD1 (6 bases). V shed 3 bases and J shed 4 bases, with 13 bases lying between them. CDR3 length: 15 residues. Looked up from germline, CDR1 is SNHLY and CDR2 is FYNNEI. In DNA, the CDR3 is TGTGCCAGCAGTGATTCCAGGACAGCGAATCAGCCCCAGCATTTT. Its translation is CASSDSRTANQPQHF. The full variable domain, completed using reference TRBV2 and TRBJ1-5, is EPEVTQTPSHQVTQMGQEVILRCVPISNHLYFYWYRQILGQKVEFLVSFYNNEISEKSEIFDDQFSVERPDGSNFTLKIRSTKLEDSAMYFCASSDSRTANQPQHFGDGTRLSIL.

There are many counts of this clonotype. V and J are TRBV6-1 and TRBJ1-1; a weak D match, TRBD1 (6 bases). Germline-derived CDR1 and CDR2 are MNHNS and SASEGT. CDR3 length: 12 residues. Trimming left V 10 bases short and J 1 base short, with 10 bases between. The CDR3 DNA reads as TGTGCCACCAGGGGACCGAACACTGAAGCTTTCTTT. Its protein product is CATRGPNTEAFF.

About this clonotype: With a much larger clone just one base away, this may be a read error. This chain joins TRBV11-2 and TRBJ2-3; TRBD2 matches 9 bases. This CDR3 contains 15 residues. Germline CDR1 SGHAT, CDR2 FQNNGV. The CDR3 sequence: CATSPTAGGADTQYF. The DNA of the CDR3 is TGTGCCACCAGCCCCACAGCGGGAGGCGCAGATACGCAGTATTTT.

This clonotype has ten or more counts. The chain links TRBV2 to TRBJ2-2; D perhaps matches TRBD2 (6 bases). The CDR3 sequence is 14 residues long. V lost 6 bases and J lost 5, with 13 bases in between. Germline CDR1 reads SNHLY; CDR2 reads FYNNEI. The CDR3 region is CASRSGRGTGELFF. In nucleotides, the CDR3 is TGTGCCAGCAGATCCGGGCGGGGTACCGGGGAGCTGTTTTTT.

The rearrangement joins TRBV20-1 to TRBJ2-1, with no clear D. The germline V and J ends were trimmed by 3 bases and 8 bases, with 14 bases remaining between them. The CDR3 runs 13 residues. Per the germline V gene, CDR1 is DFQATT and CDR2 is SNEGSKA (reference sequence). Here the CDR3 DNA reads TGCAGTGCTAGTGCGAGCCCATCCGATGAGCAGTTCTTC. Encoded protein: CSASASPSDEQFF.

The chain has TRBV7-3 and TRBJ2-1, with TRBD2 matching over 8 bases. The CDR3 is made up of 13 amino acids. Germline trimming cut 5 bases from V and 8 bases from J; bases unmatched to any gene: 5. CDR1 is SGHTA, CDR2 FQGTGA, per germline. CDR3: CASSPPGGYEQFF. DNA of the CDR3: TGTGCCAGCAGCCCCCCGGGGGGGTATGAGCAGTTCTTC.